Sequencing of this T cell receptor (beta chain) was carried out in a study of blood T cell repertoires in COVID-19. Overall study context: Samples representing acute and convalescent COVID-19 were sourced from the United States, Italy and Spain.

V shed 6 bases, J shed 2 bases, and the junction held 11 bases outside the gene matches. Germline V gene sequence: CDR1 MNHEY, CDR2 SMNVEV (reference sequence). The CDR3 consists of 18 residues. The protocol was immunoSEQ multiplex PCR, while the TCRdb copy is restricted to in-frame clones and leaves out a portion. Of over 250,000 clones listed, roughly nine tenths are singletons. Material for sequencing was PBMCs or T cells enriched from blood (not recorded which). The clonotype originates from a woman aged 18-29 years who had recovered from COVID-19. The genes are TRBV27 and TRBJ2-7, with 15 bases lining up with TRBD2. In nucleotides, the CDR3 is TGTGCCAGCAGCCGTTCGCCGGGACTAGCGGGGGGCGCCTACGAGCAGTACTTC. This sequence encodes CASSRSPGLAGGAYEQYF.